The 19 T cell receptor beta chains given below trace back to one sample, sequenced in a study of cytomegalovirus exposure and HLA in healthy donors. Both 60 Vbeta primers and 13 Jbeta primers went into the PCR. Method: immunoSEQ multiplex PCR; TCRdb's copy keeps in-frame clones and lacks some. The repertoire includes 200,000 or so clones, approximately 88% of them detected once, and roughly 0.75% sits in the top ten. Sequencing was performed on PBMCs. These receptors came from a boy younger than 10 in good health and CMV-seronegative.

J is TRBJ2-7 and V is TRBV29-1; 11 bases match TRBD1. Germline lookup yields CDR1 SQVTM and CDR2 ANQGSEA. There are 14 residues in the CDR3. V lost 3 bases and J lost 6; bases outside the gene matches: 7. CDR3 amino acids: CSVENGQGALEQYF. The CDR3 DNA reads as TGCAGCGTTGAGAATGGACAGGGGGCTCTCGAGCAGTACTTC.

This chain connects TRBV19 to TRBJ1-1, with D unclear. The CDR3 loop spans 12 amino acids. Trimming shortened V by 6 bases and J by 1 base, and 6 bases separated the two germline ends. CDR1 LNHDA and CDR2 SQIVND come from the germline V gene (reference sequence). CDR3 loop: CASREGNTEAFF. CDR3 sequence (DNA): TGTGCCAGTAGGGAGGGGAACACTGAAGCTTTCTTT.

V and J are TRBV7-6 and TRBJ2-3, with 7 bases fitting TRBD2. Germline loops: CDR1 SGHVS, CDR2 FNYEAQ. With V trimmed by 0 bases and J by 5 bases, 2 bases remained unmatched. The CDR3 length is 14 residues. CDR3: CASSLAGGEDTQYF. The CDR3 coding sequence is TGTGCCAGCAGCTTAGCGGGGGGGGAAGATACGCAGTATTTT.

V usage is TRBV2 and J usage is TRBJ2-7, with TRBD2 as a possible D gene (6 bases). The CDR3 loop spans 16 amino acids. Per the germline V gene, CDR1 is SNHLY and CDR2 is FYNNEI. V lost 4 bases to trimming and J lost 7 bases, with 23 bases between them. In DNA, the CDR3 is TGTGCCAGCAGTGTGAAACCGGGGGAACCTACTTGGGAGCAGTACTTC. This sequence encodes CASSVKPGEPTWEQYF. Supplemented by reference TRBV2 and TRBJ2-7, the full variable domain reads EPEVTQTPSHQVTQMGQEVILRCVPISNHLYFYWYRQILGQKVEFLVSFYNNEISEKSEIFDDQFSVERPDGSNFTLKIRSTKLEDSAMYFCASSVKPGEPTWEQYFGPGTRLTVT.

Concerning this clone: This sample also contains other DNA sequences that code for the same CDR3. The chain employs TRBV19 and TRBJ2-6; D is ambiguous. Trimming pared 3 bases from V and 1 base from J, leaving 4 bases between. This CDR3 has 14 amino acids. CDR1 is LNHDA, CDR2 SQIVND, per germline (reference sequence). The CDR3 loop reads CASSIRSGANVLTF. In DNA, the CDR3 is TGTGCCAGTAGTATCCGGTCTGGGGCCAACGTCCTGACTTTC.

This clone was found once. V gene TRBV30 combines with J gene TRBJ2-5, with 7 bases identical to TRBD2. J lost 4 bases, V lost 5 bases, and 1 base had no gene match. This CDR3 region has 11 residues. Germline V gene lookup returns CDR1 GTSNPN and CDR2 SVGIG (reference sequence). The CDR3 spells CAWVAGETQYF. In nucleotides, the CDR3 is TGTGCCTGGGTAGCGGGAGAGACCCAGTACTTC.

The gene calls are TRBV25-1 and TRBJ2-7; 7 positions agree with TRBD1. V was pared by 0 bases and J by 3 bases, with 5 bases of the junction left unmatched. The CDR3 runs to 15 residues. CDR1 MGHDK and CDR2 SYGVNS come from the germline V gene. As DNA, the CDR3 is TGTGCCAGCAGTGAATACAGGGACAGACACTACGAGCAGTACTTC. Protein sequence: CASSEYRDRHYEQYF.

This chain joins TRBV6-1 and TRBJ2-1; D call uncertain. Germline V gene data show CDR1 as MNHNS and CDR2 as SASEGT. The CDR3 length is 13 residues. Trimming took off 6 bases at V and 5 bases at J, with 11 bases between the two ends. The CDR3 loop reads CASRIDTDNEQFF. The DNA for the CDR3 is TGTGCCAGCAGGATCGACACAGACAATGAGCAGTTCTTC.

The CDR3 here is CASTSGTSGNNEQFF. In DNA form, the CDR3 reads TGTGCCAGCACATCCGGGACTAGCGGAAACAATGAGCAGTTCTTC. The chain couples TRBV11-1 to TRBJ2-1; 11 bases fit TRBD2. CDR3 length: 15 amino acids. Germline CDR1 reads SGHAT; CDR2 reads FQDESV (reference sequence). The trim removed 7 bases at V and 5 bases at J, leaving 7 bases unmatched. Full variable domain (outside the CDR3, taken from reference TRBV11-1 and TRBJ2-1): EAEVAQSPRYKITEKSQAVAFWCDPISGHATLYWYRQILGQGPELLVQFQDESVVDDSQLPKDRFSAERLKGVDSTLKIQPAELGDSAMYLCASTSGTSGNNEQFFGPGTRLTVL.

The chain uses TRBV14 and TRBJ1-2; D is ambiguous. The CDR3 length is 12 residues. Germline V gene data show CDR1 as SGHDN and CDR2 as FVKESK. V lost 4 bases, J lost 5 bases, and 8 bases lay in between. In DNA, the CDR3 is TGTGCCAGCAGCCGAGGAAAATATGGCTACACCTTC. Amino acid sequence: CASSRGKYGYTF.

The chain joins TRBV14 to TRBJ2-1; D is possibly TRBD2 (6 bases). Germline V gene lookup returns CDR1 SGHDN and CDR2 FVKESK. The CDR3 is 13 amino acids. The germline V and J ends were trimmed by 1 base and 9 bases, with 10 bases remaining between them. CDR3 DNA: TGTGCCAGCAGCCAAGCGGGAGCGGGTGAGCAGTTCTTC. Protein sequence: CASSQAGAGEQFF.

The chain carries TRBV13 and TRBJ2-3; 8 bases are a match to TRBD2. The J segment lost 5 bases and the V segment lost 5 bases, leaving 18 bases of the junction unmatched. CDR3 length: 18 residues. Germline CDR1 reads PRHDT; CDR2 reads FYEKMQ (reference sequence). The CDR3 DNA reads TGTGCCAGCAGCCCGGGTGGTTTTTCTCAGCGGGAGTTAGATACGCAGTATTTT. This codes for CASSPGGFSQRELDTQYF.

This clone has just a few counts. The chain is built from TRBV19 and TRBJ2-7; tentative D call: TRBD1 (5 bases). The germline V gene has CDR1 LNHDA and CDR2 SQIVND (reference sequence). V lost 9 bases and J lost 3, with 12 bases in between. The CDR3 covers 12 residues. The CDR3 bases are TGTGCCAGACGGACATCTTTCTACGAGCAGTACTTC. It translates to CARRTSFYEQYF.

The sample holds one count of this clone. One junction end disagrees with the germline gene, perhaps due to a read error. The chain has TRBV7-7 and TRBJ2-1, with 10 positions matching TRBD2. Looked up from germline, CDR1 is SSHAT and CDR2 is FNYEAQ (reference sequence). CDR3 length: 16 residues. The CDR3 DNA sequence: TGTGCTAGCAGCTTAGGGACTAGCGCCTCCTACAATGAGCAGTTCTTC. Translation: CASSLGTSASYNEQFF.

The V and J genes are TRBV30 and TRBJ2-7; TRBD1 aligns across 8 bases. Germline loops: CDR1 GTSNPN, CDR2 SVGIG (reference sequence). This CDR3 contains 15 residues. Trimming cost V 1 base and J 2 bases; bases outside gene matches: 7. The CDR3 bases are TGTGCCTGGAGTGAGTCCGGGACAGGCCCCTACGAGCAGTACTTC. It is translated as CAWSESGTGPYEQYF. The variable domain in full, with the rest retrieved from reference TRBV30 and TRBJ2-7, is SQTIHQWPATLVQPVGSPLSLECTVEGTSNPNLYWYRQAAGRGLQLLFYSVGIGQISSEVPQNLSASRPQDRQFILSSKKLLLSDSGFYLCAWSESGTGPYEQYFGPGTRLTVT.

The CDR3 sequence: CASSLAGTAGGEQYF. In DNA, the CDR3 is TGTGCCAGCAGCTTAGCTGGGACAGCGGGGGGGGAGCAGTACTTC. The rearrangement links TRBV7-9 to TRBJ2-7, with 10 bases aligning to TRBD2. The J segment lost 7 bases and the V segment lost 0 bases, leaving 6 bases of the junction unmatched. CDR3 length equals 15 residues. Germline lookup yields CDR1 SEHNR and CDR2 FQNEAQ (reference sequence).

This clone was found a few times. The chain has TRBV6-1 and TRBJ1-2; no clear D. This CDR3 is 14 amino acids long. V shed 2 bases and J shed 1 base, with 8 bases lying between them. Germline V gives CDR1 MNHNS, CDR2 SASEGT. The CDR3 here is CASSEYPGNYGYTF. The CDR3 region has the DNA TGTGCCAGCAGTGAATATCCGGGTAACTATGGCTACACCTTC.

This sequence joins TRBV18 and TRBJ1-1; a possible D gene is TRBD1 (6 bases). The CDR3 extends over 12 amino acids. Germline V CDR1 and CDR2: KGHSH, LQKENI. With 6 bases removed from V and 2 bases from J, the gap between germline ends came to 7 bases. The CDR3 here is CASSGQNTEAFF. The CDR3 DNA sequence: TGTGCCAGCTCGGGACAAAACACTGAAGCTTTCTTT.

This clone has just a few counts. The chain recombines TRBV2 with TRBJ1-2; a weak D match, TRBD1 (6 bases). The germline V gene has CDR1 SNHLY and CDR2 FYNNEI. The germline V and J ends were trimmed by 10 bases and 4 bases, with 16 bases remaining between them. This CDR3 is built from 13 residues. The CDR3 DNA follows: TGTGCCACCCACCGGGGGGGGCCCTATGGCTACACCTTC. Translating gives CATHRGGPYGYTF.